This T cell receptor (beta chain) was observed in a study of cytomegalovirus exposure and HLA in healthy donors (dated by TCRdb to the late 2010s). With respect to the entire study: According to an earlier analysis of 450 to 650 of the donors, about 179 million T cells yielded roughly 100 million unique TCR beta sequences and 276 Gb of sequence data. High-throughput TCR immunosequencing, statistical association of individual TCRs with disease status, and machine learning were combined to predict cytomegalovirus infection status. In the later analysis, no new phenotypic data were used to find candidate immune exposures; instead, reliance was placed on TCR beta sequences and their occurrence across donors. The genetic ancestry cluster associated with self-reported Caucasian donors included about four fifths of the 398 genotyped donors. A later analysis re-examined previously published TCR beta repertoires from 610 or so donors and added high-resolution HLA genotyping to investigate patterns of TCR occurrence. Class I and class II HLA loci were covered by the typing at four-digit resolution. On average, 235,054 unique TCR beta nucleotide sequences were sequenced per donor among about 400 genotyped donors of the cohort, with roughly 18% of those sequences being non-productive. In an earlier analysis of 550 to 700 of the donors, high-throughput TCR beta sequencing was used to judge whether each TCR beta V gene segment behaved as functional or pseudogenic. A separate validation cohort of some 130 different subjects was used in addition to the approximately 640-subject first cohort. All discovery cohort repertoires had been generated using a single sequencing platform. A later genetic analysis used genome-wide SNP genotypes for about three fifths of the 666 donors, treating that subset as a discovery cohort. An early release that covered several hundred HLA-typed donors contained about 290 gigabases of sequencing data and 65 million to 100 million unique TCR sequences. The study aimed to test whether signatures of past pathogen exposure could be identified by cataloging public T cell receptors. Donor age, sex, ethnicity and CMV serostatus were compiled alongside the repertoire data. Using immunosequencing, the study profiled T cell repertoires from roughly 650 subjects and related those repertoires to cytomegalovirus serostatus. The number of donors typed differed by locus, with roughly 629-640 for A, B, C, DRB1 and DQB1, around 520 for DQA1, over 600 for DPA1, and under 490 for DPB1. Because of strong linkage in the cohort, 5 or 6 DR-DQ haplotypes were treated as single units for association and clustering.

Library generation was performed with the immunoSEQ multiplex PCR assay. A mixture of 60 forward primers for TCR Vbeta segments and 13 reverse primers for TCR Jbeta segments was used in the multiplex PCR. The CDR3 region of rearranged TCR beta genes was amplified from genomic DNA by a multiplex PCR assay. On the Illumina HiSeq System, the amplified TCR beta libraries were sequenced as 87-base-pair reads. The authors' analysis ran thus. A later analysis counted about 76 million unique TCR beta chains across the 640 or so repertoires, and roughly 9.9 million of these chains were shared by at least two donors. Raw reads were error-corrected and collapsed into unique sequences with a nearest-neighbor algorithm that merged closely related sequences to remove PCR and sequencing errors. Alignment of CDR3 sequences to IMGT reference sequences was used to assign V, D and J gene segments. For a sequence to be retained, a match of at least six nucleotides to both a V gene segment and a J gene segment was required. A rearrangement counted as productive if the CDR3 had no stop codons and remained in frame with V and J, and every other rearrangement counted as non-productive. CDR3 was defined according to IMGT convention as the region running from the second conserved V-encoded cysteine to the conserved J-encoded phenylalanine. Sequences without an unambiguous match to a single V gene segment were excluded from the earlier analysis of about 630 of the donors. An earlier analysis of 587 of the donors classified V segments as functional when productive rearrangements were above 56.7% and as segregating when the standard deviation between donors was above 5%. To diagnose cytomegalovirus status from the catalog of TCR beta chain sequences, a statistical classification framework was built. In a later analysis, V and J genes were assigned by comparing TCR nucleotide sequences against IMGT/GENE-DB human TR gene sequences. The TCRdist pipeline was used in a later analysis to assign CDR3 sequences and most-parsimonious VDJ recombination scenarios. In a later analysis, each TCR beta chain was defined by its CDR3 amino acid sequence together with its V-gene family, and reads without a unique V-gene family were excluded. As a way to deal with suspected cross-contamination and a sequencing artifact, a later analysis dropped approximately 570 nucleotide sequences that were highly shared and had low generation probability. For each public chain, a later analysis derived a clonal expansion index from normalized ranks of inferred template counts within each repertoire. Generation probabilities in a later analysis came from a VDJ recombination model fitted to out-of-frame rearrangements, and those results were checked against IGoR. In a later analysis, TCR-TCR, TCR-HLA and TCR-CMV co-occurrence was scored with hypergeometric tests, and a repertoire-size bias correction was applied to TCR pairs. A later analysis estimated false discovery rates by permuting HLA or CMV assignments 20 times. In a later analysis, co-occurring TCRs were grouped using DBSCAN, with TCRdist sequence similarity added in when clustering inside HLA-allele-positive subsets. For co-occurrence clustering, repertoires with fewer than 30,000 or more than 120,000 public chains were excluded, along with 4 to 6 repertoires with anomalous nucleotide sharing. TCRdb mirrors the immuneACCESS table, restricted to in-frame sequences. Some clones are absent from its copies; in checked studies, under half trace to an unresolved V gene, and the reason for the others is unknown. That table gives V, J and clone size, and the DNA gave D and trimming. The sample table lists approximately 150,000 clones, 65% to 80% of them with a count of one. The top ten constitute approximately 2.3% of the sample.

For this clone: This clone's antigen is unknown. The record has no base qualities; no much larger clone is one base away.

The cohort consisted of fewer than 700 healthy bone marrow donors. All cohort members were sampled while nominally healthy, although unrecorded immune exposures were likely present. The donor was CMV seronegative and was included in the group of several hundred seronegative cohort members. A peripheral blood sample was provided by each donor, and peripheral blood mononuclear cells were used for TCR beta sequencing. Genomic DNA was extracted from the blood cell samples with the Qiagen DNeasy Blood Extraction Kit. The research as a whole found: A later analysis found that TCR association rates varied across HLA loci, with DRB1 alleles showing the most associated TCRs and HLA-C alleles the fewest. Presence/absence analyses assumed roughly uniform sequencing depth across donors, an assumption that may not hold. Because counts were too low, roughly 17 rarely observed V segments, including chromosome 9 orphons, were left out of the earlier analysis of over 550 of the donors. A later analysis found that most CMV-associated TCR beta chains appeared HLA-restricted, with HLA associations seemingly driven largely by CMV exposure. Linkage disequilibrium might explain the correlated functional status among segregating V segments, but an unknown experimental factor could not be excluded. A later genetic analysis reported fewer N-insertions in productive TCRs among donors in an Asian-associated ancestry cluster than the 666-donor mean. When HLA alleles, especially DR and DQ, strongly co-occurred, TCR associations were difficult to assign to individual alleles. Several of the top co-occurrence clusters appeared to be linked to parvovirus B19, influenza, CMV and Epstein-Barr virus, according to a later analysis. Because HLA typing was missing for some donors at each locus, association tests included only the typed subset. According to the authors, the approach could potentially be generalized to other disease states and immunological phenotypes. In a later analysis, HLA-associated TCR beta chains were found to be more clonally expanded and to have lower generation probabilities than equally common non-associated chains. Only TCR beta chains were sequenced in this cohort, and the absence of alpha or paired-chain data limited detectable features. The sequencing pipeline was judged likely to have produced a cluster of highly shared sequence variants as a technical artifact. The 87-base-pair reads could not distinguish some IMGT-functional V segments, including TRBV6-2 and TRBV6-3, so those segments were excluded. Immune exposure information for the cohort was limited to CMV serostatus. In a later analysis, around 15,000 TCR beta sequences were associated with specific HLA alleles at a false discovery rate of 0.05. In an earlier analysis of about 540 of the donors, most TCR beta V segments were observed in productive rearrangements about 90% or about 30% of the time, broadly matching IMGT annotations. The classifier was reported to diagnose cytomegalovirus status with high specificity and sensitivity in both the original cohort and the validation cohort. In vitro tests confirmed that a few of the cytomegalovirus-associated TCR beta chains recognize cytomegalovirus antigens. A later genetic analysis associated a missense DCLRE1C variant with V-gene and J-gene trimming of TCR beta chains, and an independent cohort replicated the association. A further reported finding was that TCR beta sequences accurately predicted the HLA-A and HLA-B alleles for most subjects in the first cohort. Across donors, most TCR sequences were observed very rarely, whereas some public TCRs were present in many individuals. In the study, around 150 TCR beta chains were listed as associated with cytomegalovirus.

The V end gives up 2 bases and the J end 4 bases, leaving 6 bases in the junction not matched to a gene. The CDR3 holds 15 amino acids from the cysteine to the phenylalanine. The sequence is cut down to CDR3 DNA, 45 bases in frame from base 1. The germline V gene (reference sequence) specifies SEHNR as CDR1 and FQNEAQ as CDR2. This receptor was identified in a man between 40 and 49 years old in good health and CMV-seronegative. The material sequenced was PBMCs. The chain couples TRBV7-9 to TRBJ2-7; TRBD2 lines up with 9 middle nucleotides. This receptor has the CDR3 CASSLSRTSVYEQYF. The bases read TGTGCCAGCAGCTTAAGCAGGACTAGCGTTTACGAGCAGTACTTC.